The 18 T cell receptor beta chains presented below share a single source sample, sequenced in a study of shared clonotypes between healthy human individuals. Data came from immunoSEQ multiplex PCR; TCRdb stores just in-frame clones and leaves some out. The sample yields about 610,000 clones, about 95% seen once. Terminally differentiated effector memory CD45RA+ cells were excluded by CCR7 positive selection of CD45RO-negative cells. Input material: naive CD8+ T cells sorted from blood. The receptors come from a woman aged 30 to 39 in good health.

This chain joins TRBV7-9 and TRBJ2-7; weak D call: TRBD1 (6 bases). V was pared by 1 base and J by 2 bases, with 12 bases between. Germline V gene lookup returns CDR1 SEHNR and CDR2 FQNEAQ (reference sequence). This CDR3 spans 15 amino acids. The CDR3 sequence: CASSLEEDSTYEQYF. The CDR3, as DNA: TGTGCCAGCAGCTTAGAAGAGGACAGTACCTACGAGCAGTACTTC.

Regarding this clone: Other DNA sequences in this specimen translate into the identical CDR3. The rearrangement links TRBV28 to TRBJ1-1; D gene uncertain. Germline lookup yields CDR1 MDHEN and CDR2 SYDVKM. With 5 bases removed from V and 1 base from J, the gap between germline ends came to 8 bases. This CDR3 is built from 13 residues. In DNA, the CDR3 is TGTGCCAGCAGTCTTACAGAGAACACTGAAGCTTTCTTT. Residues: CASSLTENTEAFF.

The chain carries TRBV7-8 and TRBJ1-1; no reliable D call. The CDR3 spans 14 residues. V shed 1 base and J shed 0 bases, with 6 bases lying between them. The germline gives CDR1 SGHVS, CDR2 FQNEAQ. CDR3 DNA sequence: TGTGCCAGCAGCTTAGGAGCGATGAACACTGAAGCTTTCTTT. Its translation: CASSLGAMNTEAFF.

The V call is TRBV21-1, the J call TRBJ2-3; no DNA check was done on the table's D call, TRBD1. TRBV21-1 is reported as a pseudogene. This CDR3 is 15 amino acids long. In DNA form, the CDR3 reads TGTGCCAGCAGCAAAATGGTAGGGGTCACAGATACGCAGTATTTT. It encodes CASSKMVGVTDTQYF.

V gene TRBV13 combines with J gene TRBJ2-1, with 7 bases lining up with TRBD2. V lost 4 bases to trimming and J lost 2 bases; unmatched junction nucleotides: 2. In germline, CDR1 is PRHDT, CDR2 FYEKMQ (reference sequence). The CDR3 spans 14 residues. The CDR3 spells CASSSRGAYNEQFF. CDR3 DNA: TGTGCCAGCAGCTCCCGGGGGGCCTACAATGAGCAGTTCTTC.

This clone was seen just once. J is TRBJ1-2 and V is TRBV7-8; 7 bases fit TRBD1. The CDR3 spans 15 residues. CDR1 SGHVS and CDR2 FQNEAQ come from the germline V gene. V lost 5 bases to trimming and J lost 5 bases; unmatched junction nucleotides: 11. The CDR3 loop is CASSQTRTGTYGYTF. The DNA of the CDR3 is TGTGCCAGCAGCCAAACTCGGACAGGCACATATGGCTACACCTTC.

With regard to this clone: In the same sample, other DNA sequences code for this CDR3. V is TRBV5-1 and J is TRBJ2-1, with D possibly being TRBD1 or TRBD2 (6 bases each). The CDR3 sequence is 11 residues long. Trimming stripped 2 bases from V and 10 bases from J, with 7 bases between. Germline values: CDR1 SGHRS, CDR2 YFSETQ. The CDR3 nucleotides are TGCGCCAGCAGCTTCGGGGGCGAGCAGTTCTTC. Translation gives CASSFGGEQFF.

In DNA, the CDR3 is TGTGCCAGCAGCCTGGGACTAGCGGAATCCTACGAGCAGTACTTC. Translated: CASSLGLAESYEQYF. This sequence joins TRBV11-2 and TRBJ2-7; 11 nucleotides agree with TRBD2. The CDR3 is made up of 15 amino acids. Germline V gene data show CDR1 as SGHAT and CDR2 as FQNNGV. Trimming removed 5 bases from V and 1 base from J; junction bases left unmatched: 4.

The chain is built from TRBV2 and TRBJ1-4; D uncertain. The ends were cut back, 8 bases at V and 8 bases at J, with 12 bases in the middle. Germline lookup yields CDR1 SNHLY and CDR2 FYNNEI. This CDR3 has 12 residues. The CDR3: CASQTSGEKLFF. The CDR3 coding sequence is TGTGCCAGCCAGACCTCAGGCGAAAAACTGTTTTTT.

J is TRBJ2-2 and V is TRBV13, with TRBD2 identical over 13 bases. This CDR3 spans 16 amino acids. The J segment lost 6 bases and the V segment lost 5 bases, leaving 6 bases of the junction unmatched. Per germline, CDR1 PRHDT and CDR2 FYEKMQ (reference sequence). CDR3 sequence reads: CASSVGLAGDAGELFF. CDR3 DNA sequence: TGTGCCAGCAGCGTCGGACTAGCGGGAGATGCCGGGGAGCTGTTTTTT.

CDR3 sequence (DNA): TGTGCCAGCAGTGAATCCCGAGTAGACGAGCAGTACTTC. Amino acids: CASSESRVDEQYF. The genes are TRBV25-1 and TRBJ2-7; D remains ambiguous. The germline CDR1 and CDR2 sequences are MGHDK and SYGVNS. The CDR3 covers 13 residues. V lost 1 base and J lost 5, with 9 bases in between.

V is TRBV19 and J is TRBJ1-4; 8 bases match TRBD1. Looked up from germline, CDR1 is LNHDA and CDR2 is SQIVND (reference sequence). Unmatched junction bases numbered 7, after V lost 7 bases and J lost 12 bases. The CDR3 covers 12 residues. The CDR3 loop reads CASKGRGQELFF. The CDR3 nucleotides read TGTGCCAGTAAAGGTCGGGGACAGGAACTGTTTTTT. Filled out from reference TRBV19 and TRBJ1-4, the complete variable domain reads DGGITQSPKYLFRKEGQNVTLSCEQNLNHDAMYWYRQDPGQGLRLIYYSQIVNDFQKGDIAEGYSVSREKKESFPLTVTSAQKNPTAFYLCASKGRGQELFFGSGTQLSVL.

This chain uses TRBV29-1 with TRBJ1-2; D is uncertain. V was trimmed by 5 bases and J by 8 bases, leaving 9 bases between them. Germline V gene lookup returns CDR1 SQVTM and CDR2 ANQGSEA. CDR3 size: 10 residues. CDR3: CSVHREGYTF. In nucleotides, the CDR3 is TGCAGCGTTCATAGGGAGGGCTACACCTTC.

The chain carries TRBV28 and TRBJ2-2; TRBD1 aligns across 10 bases. This CDR3 spans 14 amino acids. Germline-derived CDR1 and CDR2 are MDHEN and SYDVKM. V lost 10 bases and J lost 5; bases outside the gene matches: 7. The CDR3 spells CATWDRGLTGELFF. DNA of the CDR3: TGTGCCACCTGGGACAGGGGCTTAACCGGGGAGCTGTTTTTT.

V gene TRBV7-9 combines with J gene TRBJ1-2; maybe TRBD1 (6 bases). Germline-derived CDR1 and CDR2 are SEHNR and FQNEAQ (reference sequence). V lost 5 bases to trimming and J lost 3 bases, with 13 bases between them. This CDR3 region has 14 residues. The DNA of the CDR3 is TGTGCCAGCAGCCCGGGACAAAGTCACTATGGCTACACCTTC. Protein: CASSPGQSHYGYTF. Complete variable domain (other parts from reference TRBV7-9 and TRBJ1-2): DTGVSQNPRHKITKRGQNVTFRCDPISEHNRLYWYRQTLGQGPEFLTYFQNEAQLEKSRLLSDRFSAERPKGSFSTLEIQRTEQGDSAMYLCASSPGQSHYGYTFGSGTRLTVV.

The gene calls are TRBV30 and TRBJ2-7; possibly TRBD2 for D (6 bases). CDR3 length equals 12 residues. Trimming left V 0 bases short and J 5 bases short, with 8 bases between. Germline assignment: CDR1 GTSNPN and CDR2 SVGIG (reference sequence). The CDR3 nucleotides read TGTGCCTGGAGTGTACTAGCCGACGAGCAGTACTTC. Its translation is CAWSVLADEQYF. The full variable domain, completed using reference TRBV30 and TRBJ2-7, is SQTIHQWPATLVQPVGSPLSLECTVEGTSNPNLYWYRQAAGRGLQLLFYSVGIGQISSEVPQNLSASRPQDRQFILSSKKLLLSDSGFYLCAWSVLADEQYFGPGTRLTVT.

V usage is TRBV11-2 and J usage is TRBJ2-1; tentative D call: TRBD2 (5 bases). The CDR3 loop spans 17 amino acids. Trimming took 1 base from V and 7 from J, leaving 20 bases between them. Germline V gives CDR1 SGHAT, CDR2 FQNNGV. The CDR3 nucleotides read TGTGCCAGCAGCTTAGCGAGAGCGGTCCTAGGGTGGAATGAGCAGTTCTTC. It specifies CASSLARAVLGWNEQFF.

The table lists this clone with a count of one. The DNA for the CDR3 is TGTGCCAGCAGCCAATCGTCTGGGGGCTCCTACAATGAGCAGTTCTTC. Translated: CASSQSSGGSYNEQFF. The chain employs TRBV11-2 and TRBJ2-1, with D perhaps assigned TRBD1 or TRBD2 (5 bases each). V lost 5 bases, J lost 0 bases, and 14 bases lay in between. Germline CDR1 SGHAT, CDR2 FQNNGV. The CDR3 spans 16 residues.